This T cell receptor (beta chain) stems from a study of OX40 agonist ivuxolimab in advanced cancers. Turning to the overall study: Ivuxolimab was a fully human IgG2 agonistic monoclonal antibody targeting the costimulatory receptor OX40 (CD134). Intravenous ivuxolimab was administered to patients every 2 weeks at six dose levels: 0.01, 0.1, 0.3, 1.5, 3 and 10 mg/kg. Among the 50 to 55 dose-escalation patients, around 19 had hepatocellular carcinoma, 15 or so melanoma, 9 renal cell carcinoma and 9 head and neck cancer. In the dose-escalation cohort, around 80% of patients were male, and the mean age was around 60 years with a range of roughly 23 to 79. Patients were allowed to have had prior anti-PD-1, anti-PD-L1 or anti-CTLA-4 therapy, and 30% to 40% of the dose-escalation patients had been treated with checkpoint inhibitors. Three dose-escalation patients achieved partial responses, one with hepatocellular carcinoma and two with cutaneous melanoma. The purpose of peripheral TCRbeta sequencing was to test whether ivuxolimab changed TCR sequence diversity and led to clonal T-cell expansion. The monotherapy dose-escalation portion (N of about 57 patients) of the phase I ivuxolimab trial is reported in the paper.

General conclusions and limits of the study: At doses of 0.1 to 3.0 mg/kg, clonal expansion of both CD4+ and CD8+ blood T cells was observed from baseline to week 6. The antigen specificity of the clonally expanded peripheral T cells was not determined. In partial responders in the 0.1-3.0 mg/kg groups, normalized peripheral clonal expansion was found to be among the lowest, especially among CD8+ T cells. Low levels of normalized T-cell clonal expansion were also seen in some patients who did not respond. After ivuxolimab, CD8+ T cells had more expanded clones than CD4+ T cells on average.

From a lookup of the germline V gene (reference sequence), CDR1 and CDR2 are MNHEY and SMNVEV. Trimming takes 3 bases off V and 0 bases off J; junction bases not matched to a gene: 10. Including cysteine and phenylalanine, the CDR3 has 18 amino acids. CDR3 DNA is the only sequence kept; it has 54 bases, read in frame from the first base. Patients with autoimmune disease history or receiving systemic immunosuppression were excluded from the trial. In every dose cohort, peripheral blood was drawn for TCR sequencing at baseline, cycle 4 day 1, and cycle 7 day 1. Samples came from an open-label, multicenter, first-in-human phase I dose-escalation trial of ivuxolimab. Adults with locally advanced or metastatic head and neck squamous cell, hepatocellular, melanoma or renal cell carcinoma were enrolled in the trial. CD4+ and CD8+ T cells were sorted separately from peripheral blood before TCR sequencing.

Concerning this clone: The clone's antigen remains unknown. Base qualities are missing; no much larger clone stands one base away.

Genomic DNA was extracted from sorted cells for sequencing of the TCRbeta CDR3 region. The immunoSEQ Assay was used to sequence the TCRbeta CDR3 regions. The source is immuneACCESS, and TCRdb retained only in-frame sequences with V and J called. Part of the clones is not carried over; for the studies checked, unresolved V genes explain less than half of this, and the remainder is unexplained. This sample is represented by 85,000 to 100,000 clones; roughly 95% of them were singletons. The ten top clones hold around 0.18% of the sample. The sequence derives from an adult with an advanced solid tumor such as melanoma, head and neck, liver or kidney cancer. The rearranged chain carries TRBV27 and TRBJ1-4; TRBD1 fits 7 bases in the junction. The sequencing used CD4+ or CD8+ T cells sorted from blood, collected in a trial of the OX40 agonist ivuxolimab. The encoded CDR3 is CASSFIWRGPATNEKLFF. The nucleotides read TGTGCCAGCAGTTTTATTTGGAGGGGGCCTGCAACTAATGAAAAACTGTTTTTT.